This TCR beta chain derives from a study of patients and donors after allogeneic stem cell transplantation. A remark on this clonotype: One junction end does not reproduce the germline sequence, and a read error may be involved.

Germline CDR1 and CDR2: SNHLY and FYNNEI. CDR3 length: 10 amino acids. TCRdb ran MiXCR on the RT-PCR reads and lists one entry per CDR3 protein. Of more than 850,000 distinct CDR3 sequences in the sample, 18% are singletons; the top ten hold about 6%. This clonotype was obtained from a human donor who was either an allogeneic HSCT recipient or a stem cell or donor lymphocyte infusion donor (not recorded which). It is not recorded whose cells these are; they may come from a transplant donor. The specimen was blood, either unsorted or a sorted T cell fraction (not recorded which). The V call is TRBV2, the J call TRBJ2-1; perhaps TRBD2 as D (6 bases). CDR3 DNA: TGTGCCAGCATTGGACTAAGCCCTCTCTTC. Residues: CASIGLSPLF.